The rows below give T cell receptor beta chains drawn from one sample of a study of T cells in Graves' hyperthyroidism and ophthalmopathy. TCRdb itself ran the multiplex PCR reads through MiXCR, one entry per CDR3 protein. The sample includes fewer than 650,000 distinct CDR3 sequences, 11% to 15% of them seen just once. Sequencing was performed on blood. The receptors originated from a woman aged 18-30 years with Graves' ophthalmopathy. Each CDR3 is given with its conserved first and last residue. D genes are given only for firm matches. The size field is filled for only some rows; it gives once, few, many or a size class.

clone size	CDR3 length	V gene	J gene	D gene	CDR3 DNA	CDR3 protein
many	16	TRBV12-3/TRBV12-4	TRBJ2-1	TRBD2	TGTGCCAGCAGCAGCCTTAGCGGGAGCTCCTACAATGAGCAGTTCTTC	CASSSLSGSSYNEQFF
many	12	TRBV28	TRBJ1-4	TRBD1	TGTGCCAGCAGCTGGGACAGGGAAAAACTGTTTTTT	CASSWDREKLFF
many	14	TRBV6-2/TRBV6-3	TRBJ2-1	-	TGTGCCAGCAGCCCTACAGGGACTAACAATGAGCAGTTCTTC	CASSPTGTNNEQFF
few	15	TRBV18	TRBJ2-2	-	TGTGCCAGCTCACCCCCGGGACAAACCACCGGGGAGCTGTTTTTT	CASSPPGQTTGELFF
-	15	TRBV9	TRBJ2-1	TRBD2	TGTGCCAGCAGCCCCAGACTAGCCTTCCAGGATGAGCAGTTCTTC	CASSPRLAFQDEQFF
few	15	TRBV3-1	TRBJ2-1	-	TGTGCCAGCAGCCAAGAAGGCACCCCTGGGGATGAGCAGTTCTTC	CASSQEGTPGDEQFF
many	14	TRBV20-1	TRBJ1-5	-	TGCAGTGCTAGAGAGTCGACCTCTAATCAGCCCCAGCATTTT	CSARESTSNQPQHF
-	15	TRBV7-3	TRBJ2-5	-	TGTGCCAGCAGCGCGCGGGGTCAGCTCCAAGAGACCCAGTACTTC	CASSARGQLQETQYF
few	17	TRBV7-3	TRBJ2-6	TRBD2	TGTGCCAGCAGCTCCGGGACTAGCGGGACCGTAGCCAACGTCCTGACTTTC	CASSSGTSGTVANVLTF
-	15	TRBV19	TRBJ2-3	TRBD2	TGTGCCAGTAGTATCACGGGACTAGCCACAGATACGCAGTATTTT	CASSITGLATDTQYF
few	14	TRBV19	TRBJ2-1	-	TGTGCCAGTAGTATTGGCCAGGCAAGGAGTGAGCAGTTCTTC	CASSIGQARSEQFF
many	16	TRBV11-2	TRBJ2-7	-	TGTGCCAGCAGCCTCACCCCGGCGATCCGTGGGTACGAGCAGTACTTC	CASSLTPAIRGYEQYF
few	13	TRBV6-2/TRBV6-3	TRBJ1-1	-	TGTGCCAGCAGTGGCTGGGCGAACACTGAAGCTTTCTTT	CASSGWANTEAFF
-	14	TRBV14	TRBJ1-1	TRBD1	TGTGCCAGCAGCCAGCTTGGACAGGGGGGTTCGGCTTTCTTT	CASSQLGQGGSAFF
-	15	TRBV4-1	TRBJ2-5	TRBD2	TGCGCCAGCAGCCAGGGGCCGGGACTATCGGGGACCCAGTACTTC	CASSQGPGLSGTQYF
many	17	TRBV20-1	TRBJ1-5	TRBD1	TGCAGTGCTAGACCCTGGGACAGGGGATTTAGCAATCAGCCCCAGCATTTT	CSARPWDRGFSNQPQHF
many	16	TRBV7-2	TRBJ2-3	-	TGTGCCAGCAGCTCAAGCGCCGGAAGGGGCACAGATACGCAGTATTTT	CASSSSAGRGTDTQYF
many	14	TRBV20-1	TRBJ2-7	-	TGCAGTGCTCCCGAGCGGACACCGCCCTACGAGCAGTACTTC	CSAPERTPPYEQYF
many	16	TRBV7-3	TRBJ1-6	TRBD1	TGTGCCAGCAGCATACACGACAGGGGGACGGGGTCACCCCTCCACTTT	CASSIHDRGTGSPLHF
-	17	TRBV6-2/TRBV6-3	TRBJ2-6	-	TGTGCCAGCAGTTACGAAGTCGGGGCAGGTGGGGCCAACGTCCTGACTTTC	CASSYEVGAGGANVLTF
many	11	TRBV29-1	TRBJ1-1	-	TGCAGCGTTGAAACACGGGGTGAAGCTTTCTTT	CSVETRGEAFF
-	19	TRBV7-2	TRBJ2-4	TRBD2	TGTGCCAGCAGCTTAGGACTAGCGGGTGTTACCCTAGCCAAAAACATTCAGTACTTC	CASSLGLAGVTLAKNIQYF
-	14	TRBV11-2	TRBJ2-7	TRBD1	TGTGCCAGTAAAGATCCGGGACAGGGTTACGAGCAGTACTTC	CASKDPGQGYEQYF
-	14	TRBV4-3	TRBJ1-1	TRBD1	TGCGCCAGCAGCACACAGGGGGGGAACACTGAAGCTTTCTTT	CASSTQGGNTEAFF
many	12	TRBV7-8	TRBJ2-5	-	TGTGCCAGCAGCTTAGATCTAGAGACCCAGTACTTC	CASSLDLETQYF
few	13	TRBV7-9	TRBJ1-1	TRBD1	TGTGCCAGCAGGACCGACAGGGTTGCGGCGACTTTCTTT	CASRTDRVAATFF
few	14	TRBV10-3	TRBJ2-3	-	TGTGCCATCAGGGCCGGGGCCAGCCCAGATACGCAGTATTTT	CAIRAGASPDTQYF
many	15	TRBV6-2/TRBV6-3	TRBJ2-5	TRBD2	TGTGCCAGCAGTTACTCGGCGGGAGAGCAAGAGACCCAGTACTTC	CASSYSAGEQETQYF
-	16	TRBV7-9	TRBJ1-6	TRBD1	TGTGCCAGCAGCTCGAACAGGGGCCCCGGGTATTCACCCCTCCACTTT	CASSSNRGPGYSPLHF
many	15	TRBV3-1	TRBJ1-1	-	TGTGCCAGCAGCCTACACGGGGCGGGGAACACTGAAGCTTTCTTT	CASSLHGAGNTEAFF
many	15	TRBV7-9	TRBJ2-5	TRBD1	TGTGCCAGCAGCTTGCCCGGGACAGGGGTCGAGACCCAGTACTTC	CASSLPGTGVETQYF
many	15	TRBV28	TRBJ1-6	-	TGTGCCAGCAGTCCATCCAGGGGTTTGGGTTCACCCCTCCACTTT	CASSPSRGLGSPLHF
many	17	TRBV7-8	TRBJ2-5	TRBD2	TGTGCCAGCAGCAAAGAGGGTTTAGCGGGAACCCAAGAGACCCAGTACTTC	CASSKEGLAGTQETQYF
many	16	TRBV12-3/TRBV12-4	TRBJ2-1	TRBD1	TGTGCCAGCAGTAAGGGCAGGGGGCCCTCCTACAATGAGCAGTTCTTC	CASSKGRGPSYNEQFF
-	15	TRBV18	TRBJ2-1	TRBD2	TGTGCCAGCTCACGTGGACTAGCGGACAACAATGAGCAGTTCTTC	CASSRGLADNNEQFF
many	16	TRBV6-2/TRBV6-3	TRBJ2-1	-	TGTGCCAGCAGAAACCAAACGAGGACAGCTCACAATGAGCAGTTCTTC	CASRNQTRTAHNEQFF
-	15	TRBV4-1	TRBJ1-5	-	TGCGCCAGCAGCCAACCGACAGCAAACTATCAGCCCCAGCATTTT	CASSQPTANYQPQHF
many	15	TRBV9	TRBJ2-7	TRBD2	TGTGCCAGCAGCGTTTCCTCAGCGGGAGGCTACGAGCAGTACTTC	CASSVSSAGGYEQYF
few	12	TRBV6-1	TRBJ1-5	-	TGTGCCAGCATGGGGGGCGGTCAGCCCCAGCATTTT	CASMGGGQPQHF
many	13	TRBV6-2/TRBV6-3	TRBJ1-5	-	TGTGCCAGCAGTATGACCCCAGGTCAGCCCCAGCATTTT	CASSMTPGQPQHF
-	15	TRBV7-9	TRBJ2-7	TRBD2	TGTGCCAGCAGCTTAGGAAGCGGGAGGGCCCGCGAGCAGTACTTC	CASSLGSGRAREQYF
many	12	TRBV20-1	TRBJ2-7	TRBD2	TGCAGTGCTAGGACTAGCGGCTACGAGCAGTACTTC	CSARTSGYEQYF
-	11	TRBV12-3/TRBV12-4	TRBJ1-2	-	TGTGCCAGCAGTGGCTTCTATGGCTACACCTTC	CASSGFYGYTF
many	13	TRBV12-3/TRBV12-4	TRBJ2-1	-	TGTGCCAGCAGTTTCAGGGAAGGCGATGAGCAGTTCTTC	CASSFREGDEQFF
many	16	TRBV7-8	TRBJ2-3	TRBD2	TGTGCCAGCAGCTCATCCGGGACTAGCGGACCAGATACGCAGTATTTT	CASSSSGTSGPDTQYF
many	13	TRBV7-2	TRBJ2-2	-	TGTGCCAGCAGCTCGGACAGAACCGGGGAGCTGTTTTTT	CASSSDRTGELFF
many	16	TRBV27	TRBJ2-7	TRBD1	TGTGCCAGCAGTTTATTGGGGACAGGGGGCCCTTACGAGCAGTACTTC	CASSLLGTGGPYEQYF
-	14	TRBV28	TRBJ2-7	-	TGTGCCAGCAGTACCCAGGCACTAGCCTACGAGCAGTACTTC	CASSTQALAYEQYF
many	13	TRBV29-1	TRBJ2-7	-	TGCAGCTGGACGACAGGACGCTCCTACGAGCAGTACTTC	CSWTTGRSYEQYF
many	16	TRBV28	TRBJ2-7	TRBD1	TGTGCCAGCAGTTTACCAGGACAGGGGGCGTTGTACGAGCAGTACTTC	CASSLPGQGALYEQYF
many	19	TRBV6-6	TRBJ2-2	TRBD2	TGTGCCAGCAGTTACTCGAGTTCCAAGAGCGGGGGGGGGACCGGGGAGCTGTTTTTT	CASSYSSSKSGGGTGELFF